This T cell receptor (beta chain) is from a study of cytomegalovirus exposure and HLA in healthy donors. Study-wide points: Earlier findings revealed that most TCR beta V segments proved productive either about 87% or about 30% of the time.

This clone was detected only a few times. The antigen is undetermined. There were likely unrecorded immune exposures, though donors were nominally healthy when sampled. In the PCR, 60 Vbeta and 13 Jbeta primers were used. Data came from immunoSEQ multiplex PCR; TCRdb stores just in-frame clones and leaves some out. The repertoire holds under 150,000 clones, approximately 70% seen once, with about 3% in the top ten. Germline CDR1 SGHNT, CDR2 YENEEA. CDR3 length: 13 residues. V lost 4 bases to trimming and J lost 6 bases, with 12 bases between them. The source is a woman in her sixties or seventies in good health and CMV-seropositive. Sequencing was performed on PBMCs. This chain joins TRBV11-3 and TRBJ1-2, with D perhaps TRBD1 (6 bases). The CDR3 loop reads CASSSLQGDGYTF. The DNA for the CDR3 is TGTGCCAGCAGCTCCCTACAGGGTGATGGCTACACCTTC.